Listed below are T cell receptor beta chains from one sample, sequenced in a study of regulatory T cells in long-lasting Graves disease. TCRdb fed the multiplex PCR reads into MiXCR, producing one record per CDR3 protein. The data show approximately 360,000 distinct CDR3 sequences, more than 20% seen once. Source: peripheral blood mononuclear cells (PBMCs), taken when the disease was refractory, from a patient treated with antithyroid drugs. The receptors shown here come from a woman aged 35 to 49 with Graves disease. Both conserved end residues are trimmed from each CDR3. A D gene is named only where the DNA matches it firmly.

TRBV20-1	TRBD2	SAPEKSGNPYEQY
TRBV2	NA	ASSALKNTEAF
TRBV12-3/TRBV12-4	NA	ASSLQGHNSPLH
TRBV4-1	TRBD1	ASSQWDSPQETQY
TRBV28	NA	ASSLRPPYSNQPQH
TRBV2	TRBD1	ASRGQGPHGTQY
TRBV15	NA	ATSRDLWFRGTNEKLF
TRBV5-1	TRBD1	ASSATGIGSYSPLH
TRBV4-1	NA	ASTDKVAHLVYPTGELF
TRBV9	NA	ASSVGQGAYEQH
TRBV19	NA	ASTRGKDSEAF
TRBV12-3/TRBV12-4	NA	ASSPTADYEQY
TRBV9	NA	ASSALQGSGANVLT
TRBV2	TRBD2	ASSGGLAAYEQY